The rows below give T cell receptor beta chains drawn from one sample of a study of Graves' ophthalmopathy and Graves' hyperthyroidism. From the multiplex PCR reads, TCRdb called clonotypes with MiXCR, one entry per CDR3 protein. The sample shows about 740,000 distinct CDR3 sequences, 40% of them seen only once. The sequencing sample was made of peripheral blood. The receptor source for this set is an adult man with Graves' ophthalmopathy. The CDR3 runs from the conserved cysteine through the conserved F or W. The D gene is left open where the match is weak. Some rows mark clone size as missing; the rest say once, few, many or name a class of expanded clone.

cdr3_aa cdr3_nt j_call v_call clone_size d_call
CASRGLDTIYF TGTGCCAGCAGGGGTTTAGACACCATATATTTT TRBJ1-3 TRBV6-5 few -
CDHPGQNTEAFF TGTGACCATCCGGGACAGAACACTGAAGCTTTCTTT TRBJ1-1 TRBV10-3 - -
CASRAYTGELFF TGTGCCTCCCGGGCGTACACCGGGGAGCTGTTTTTT TRBJ2-2 TRBV24-1 many -
CASSDSIGGGGEQYF TGTGCCAGCAGTGACTCGATTGGAGGGGGAGGCGAGCAGTACTTC TRBJ2-7 TRBV10-3 - -
CASSYRQFETQYF TGTGCCAGCAGTTACAGGCAGTTTGAGACCCAGTACTTC TRBJ2-5 TRBV25-1 few -
CASSPGTGGHEAFF TGTGCCAGCTCACCTGGGACAGGGGGCCATGAGGCTTTCTTT TRBJ1-1 TRBV12-5 - TRBD1
CASSPRGGGRITSTDTQYF TGTGCCAGCAGCCCGCGAGGGGGCGGGAGGATTACTAGCACAGATACGCAGTATTTT TRBJ2-3 TRBV7-3 - -
CSVGTGGDEKLFF TGCAGCGTTGGGACAGGGGGGGATGAAAAACTGTTTTTT TRBJ1-4 TRBV29-1 - TRBD1
CASSSMQVREKLFF TGTGCCAGCAGTTCCATGCAGGTCCGTGAAAAACTGTTTTTT TRBJ1-4 TRBV12-3/TRBV12-4 - -
CASSRTDKRYGYTF TGTGCCAGCAGTCGGACAGATAAACGCTATGGCTACACCTTC TRBJ1-2 TRBV6-5 many -
CATSERTGLMNTEAFF TGTGCCACCAGTGAGAGGACAGGTCTAATGAACACTGAAGCTTTCTTT TRBJ1-1 TRBV24-1 many TRBD1
CASSELAGGPDTQYF TGTGCCAGCAGTGAATTAGCAGGGGGCCCAGATACGCAGTATTTT TRBJ2-3 TRBV25-1 - TRBD1
CASMVRRGESGELFF TGTGCCAGCATGGTCCGTCGGGGGGAGAGCGGGGAGCTGTTTTTT TRBJ2-2 TRBV7-9 few TRBD2
CASSPPGLGSNQPQHF TGTGCCAGCTCACCACCGGGGCTGGGAAGCAATCAGCCCCAGCATTTT TRBJ1-5 TRBV24-1 - -
CASSRRANYGYTF TGTGCCAGCAGCCGCAGGGCGAACTATGGCTACACCTTC TRBJ1-2 TRBV9 - -
CSATYRGGDQPQHF TGCAGTGCTACCTACAGGGGAGGGGATCAGCCCCAGCATTTT TRBJ1-5 TRBV20-1 few TRBD1
CASRLSGTLNQPQHF TGTGCCAGCAGGCTATCCGGGACCCTCAATCAGCCCCAGCATTTT TRBJ1-5 TRBV12-3/TRBV12-4 - -
CASSLIAGMNTEAFF TGTGCCAGCAGCTTAATAGCCGGGATGAACACTGAAGCTTTCTTT TRBJ1-1 TRBV11-2 - -
CASSVELAGDEQYF TGTGCCAGCAGCGTAGAACTAGCGGGGGACGAGCAGTACTTC TRBJ2-7 TRBV9 many TRBD2
CASLRQGNNGYTF TGTGCCAGCCTAAGACAGGGGAACAATGGCTACACCTTC TRBJ1-2 TRBV2 many TRBD1
CASSEVWDLVPEAFF TGTGCCAGCAGTGAAGTCTGGGACCTTGTCCCTGAAGCTTTCTTT TRBJ1-1 TRBV6-1 - -
CASGAQETQYF TGTGCCAGCGGGGCTCAAGAGACCCAGTACTTC TRBJ2-5 TRBV28 - -
CASSDEGADQPQHF TGCGCCAGCAGTGATGAGGGGGCGGATCAGCCCCAGCATTTT TRBJ1-5 TRBV10-1 - TRBD1
CASSTWGYTEAFF TGCGCCAGCTCGACTTGGGGATACACTGAAGCTTTCTTT TRBJ1-1 TRBV4-3 - -
CASSEARPRSGANVLTF TGTGCCAGCAGTGAAGCAAGGCCCCGCTCTGGGGCCAACGTCCTGACTTTC TRBJ2-6 TRBV7-9 - -
CASSQEGSTEAFF TGTGCCAGCAGCCAAGAGGGGAGTACTGAAGCTTTCTTT TRBJ1-1 TRBV7-9 - -
CASSTGLAQETQYF TGTGCCAGCAGCACAGGACTAGCGCAAGAGACCCAGTACTTC TRBJ2-5 TRBV5-4 few TRBD2
CASSGTGSDQPQHF TGTGCCAGCAGTGGGACAGGGTCGGATCAGCCCCAGCATTTT TRBJ1-5 TRBV2 many TRBD1
CATSRERTAGETQYF TGTGCCACCAGCAGAGAAAGGACAGCAGGCGAGACCCAGTACTTC TRBJ2-5 TRBV15 many -
CASKSEAGADYGYTF TGTGCCAGCAAGTCCGAGGCAGGGGCCGACTATGGCTACACCTTC TRBJ1-2 TRBV24-1 - -
CAISEPRTVNQPQHF TGTGCCATCAGTGAGCCGAGGACGGTAAATCAGCCCCAGCATTTT TRBJ1-5 TRBV10-3 - -
CSARPGGTGAYEQYF TGCAGTGCTAGACCTGGGGGGACAGGGGCCTACGAGCAGTACTTC TRBJ2-7 TRBV20-1 many TRBD1
CASSFRGQNEQYF TGTGCCAGCAGTTTCAGGGGGCAGAATGAGCAGTACTTC TRBJ2-7 TRBV12-3/TRBV12-4 - TRBD1
CASSRTSGSEQYF TGTGCCAGCAGCCGGACTAGCGGGAGCGAGCAGTACTTC TRBJ2-7 TRBV5-6 few TRBD2
CASSDRASADTQYF TGTGCCAGCAGTGATCGGGCTAGCGCAGATACGCAGTATTTT TRBJ2-3 TRBV25-1 - -
CASSLGVGNAREQYF TGTGCCAGCAGCTTAGGGGTCGGGAATGCTAGGGAGCAGTACTTC TRBJ2-7 TRBV11-2 - -
CASSVGGASNYGYTF TGTGCCAGCAGCGTAGGGGGCGCGAGTAACTATGGCTACACCTTC TRBJ1-2 TRBV9 - -
CSAGEKGKDGYTF TGCAGTGCTGGAGAAAAGGGGAAAGACGGCTACACCTTC TRBJ1-2 TRBV20-1 - -
CASSEMGTKNQPQHF TGTGCCAGCAGTGAAATGGGGACAAAAAATCAGCCCCAGCATTTT TRBJ1-5 TRBV24-1 - -
CASSQERHQRDEQYF TGCGCCAGCAGCCAAGAAAGGCACCAGAGGGACGAGCAGTACTTC TRBJ2-7 TRBV7-2 - -